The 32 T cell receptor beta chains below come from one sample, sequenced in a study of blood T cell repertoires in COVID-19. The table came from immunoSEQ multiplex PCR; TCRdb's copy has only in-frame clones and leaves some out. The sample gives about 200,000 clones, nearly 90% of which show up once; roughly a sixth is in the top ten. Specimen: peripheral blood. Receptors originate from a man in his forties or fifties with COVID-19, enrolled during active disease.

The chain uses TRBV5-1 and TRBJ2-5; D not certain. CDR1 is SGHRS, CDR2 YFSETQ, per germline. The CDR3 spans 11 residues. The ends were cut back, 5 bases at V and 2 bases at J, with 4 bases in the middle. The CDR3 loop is CASSQQETQYF. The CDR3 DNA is TGCGCCAGCAGTCAGCAAGAGACCCAGTACTTC. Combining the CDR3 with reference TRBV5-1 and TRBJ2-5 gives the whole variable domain KAGVTQTPRYLIKTRGQQVTLSCSPISGHRSVSWYQQTPGQGLQFLFEYFSETQRNKGNFPGRFSGRQFSNSRSEMNVSTLELGDSALYLCASSQQETQYFGPGTRLLVL.

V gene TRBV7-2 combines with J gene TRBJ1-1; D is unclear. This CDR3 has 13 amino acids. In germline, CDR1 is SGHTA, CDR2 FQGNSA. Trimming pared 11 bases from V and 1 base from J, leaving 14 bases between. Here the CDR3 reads CASGRGPNTEAFF. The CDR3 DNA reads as TGTGCCTCAGGTCGGGGTCCGAACACTGAAGCTTTCTTT.

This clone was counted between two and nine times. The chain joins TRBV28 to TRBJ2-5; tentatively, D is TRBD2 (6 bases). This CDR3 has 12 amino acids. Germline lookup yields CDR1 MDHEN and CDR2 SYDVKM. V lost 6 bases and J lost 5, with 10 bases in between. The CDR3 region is CASSQSGETQYF. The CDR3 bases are TGTGCCAGCAGCCAAAGCGGGGAGACCCAGTACTTC.

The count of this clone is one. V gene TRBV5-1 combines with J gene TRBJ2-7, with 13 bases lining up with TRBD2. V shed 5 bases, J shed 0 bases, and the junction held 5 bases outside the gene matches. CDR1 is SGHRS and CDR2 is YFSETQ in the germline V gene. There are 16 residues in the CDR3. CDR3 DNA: TGCGCCAGCAGACCCGGGACTAGCGGGATCTCCTACGAGCAGTACTTC. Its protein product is CASRPGTSGISYEQYF.

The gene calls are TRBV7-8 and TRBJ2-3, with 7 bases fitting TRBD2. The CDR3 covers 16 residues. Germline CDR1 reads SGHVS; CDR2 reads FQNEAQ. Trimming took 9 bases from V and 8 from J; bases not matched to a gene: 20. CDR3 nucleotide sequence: TGTGCCAGTACCCCTGAGGGGAGCAGCGGGATTGTTACGCAGTATTTT. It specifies CASTPEGSSGIVTQYF. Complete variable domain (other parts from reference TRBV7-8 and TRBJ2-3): GAGVSQSPRYKVAKRGQDVALRCDPISGHVSLFWYQQALGQGPEFLTYFQNEAQLDKSGLPSDRFFAERPEGSVSTLKIQRTQQEDSAVYLCASTPEGSSGIVTQYFGPGTRLTVL.

CDR3 nucleotide sequence: TGCAGTGCTAGTGGGGACAGCTATGGCTACACCTTC. It is translated as CSASGDSYGYTF. This chain joins TRBV20-1 and TRBJ1-2; 7 bases fit TRBD1. The CDR3 extends over 12 amino acids. Germline CDR1 DFQATT, CDR2 SNEGSKA (reference sequence). V lost 3 bases and J lost 4; bases outside the gene matches: 2.

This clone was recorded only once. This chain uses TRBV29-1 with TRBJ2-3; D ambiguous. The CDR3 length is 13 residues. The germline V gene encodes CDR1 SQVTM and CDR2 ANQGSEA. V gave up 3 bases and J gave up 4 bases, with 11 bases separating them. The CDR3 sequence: CSVDRQNPDTQYF. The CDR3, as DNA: TGCAGCGTTGACAGGCAGAATCCAGATACGCAGTATTTT.

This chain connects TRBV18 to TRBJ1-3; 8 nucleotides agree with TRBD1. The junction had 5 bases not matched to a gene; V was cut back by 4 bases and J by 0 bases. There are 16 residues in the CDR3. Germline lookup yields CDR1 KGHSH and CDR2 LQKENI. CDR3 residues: CASSLRDRSSGNTIYF. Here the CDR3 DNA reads TGTGCCAGCTCACTTCGGGACAGGTCCTCTGGAAACACCATATATTTT.

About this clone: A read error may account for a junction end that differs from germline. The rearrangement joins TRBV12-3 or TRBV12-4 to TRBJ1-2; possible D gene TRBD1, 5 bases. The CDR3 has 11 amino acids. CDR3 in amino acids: CASRSREGASF. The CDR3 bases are TGTGCCAGCAGGAGTCGTGAAGGGGCATCTTTC.

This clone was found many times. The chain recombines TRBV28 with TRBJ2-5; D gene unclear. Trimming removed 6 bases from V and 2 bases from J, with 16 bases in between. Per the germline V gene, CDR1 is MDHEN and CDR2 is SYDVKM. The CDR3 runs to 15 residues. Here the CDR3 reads CASSKSRLVQETQYF. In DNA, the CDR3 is TGTGCCAGCAGCAAGAGTAGACTCGTTCAAGAGACCCAGTACTTC.

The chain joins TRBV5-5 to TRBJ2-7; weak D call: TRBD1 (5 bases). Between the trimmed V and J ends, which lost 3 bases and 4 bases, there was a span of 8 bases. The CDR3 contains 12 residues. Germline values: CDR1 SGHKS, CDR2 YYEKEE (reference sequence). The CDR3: CASSSQGYEQYF. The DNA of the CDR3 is TGTGCCAGCAGCTCTCAGGGATACGAGCAGTACTTC.

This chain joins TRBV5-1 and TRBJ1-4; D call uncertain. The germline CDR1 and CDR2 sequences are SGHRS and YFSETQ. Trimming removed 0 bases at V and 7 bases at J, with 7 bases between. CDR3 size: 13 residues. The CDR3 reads CASSLVPGEKLFF. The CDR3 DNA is TGCGCCAGCAGCTTGGTTCCCGGTGAAAAACTGTTTTTT.

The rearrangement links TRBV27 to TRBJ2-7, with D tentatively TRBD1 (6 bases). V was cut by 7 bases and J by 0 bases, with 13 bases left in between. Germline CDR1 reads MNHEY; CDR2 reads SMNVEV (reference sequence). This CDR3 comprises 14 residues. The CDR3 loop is CASKLQGASYEQYF. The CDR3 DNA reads TGTGCCAGCAAATTACAGGGTGCCTCCTACGAGCAGTACTTC.

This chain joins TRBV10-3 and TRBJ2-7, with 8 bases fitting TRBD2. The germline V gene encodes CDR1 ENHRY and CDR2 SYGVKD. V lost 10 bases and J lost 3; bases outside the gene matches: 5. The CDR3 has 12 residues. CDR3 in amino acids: CATGTRNYEQYF. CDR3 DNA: TGTGCCACCGGGACTAGGAACTACGAGCAGTACTTC.

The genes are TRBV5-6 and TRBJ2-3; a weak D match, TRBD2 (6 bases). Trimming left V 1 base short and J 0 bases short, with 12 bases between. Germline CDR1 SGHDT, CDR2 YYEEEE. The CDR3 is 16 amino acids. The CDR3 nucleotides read TGTGCCAGCAGCTTGCGGGGGACCGCTAGCACAGATACGCAGTATTTT. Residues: CASSLRGTASTDTQYF.

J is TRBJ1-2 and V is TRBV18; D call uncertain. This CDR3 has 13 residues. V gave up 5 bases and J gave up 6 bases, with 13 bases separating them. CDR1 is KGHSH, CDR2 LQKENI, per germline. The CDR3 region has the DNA TGTGCCAGCTCAGCAAGGGAGTACCATGGCTACACCTTC. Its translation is CASSAREYHGYTF.

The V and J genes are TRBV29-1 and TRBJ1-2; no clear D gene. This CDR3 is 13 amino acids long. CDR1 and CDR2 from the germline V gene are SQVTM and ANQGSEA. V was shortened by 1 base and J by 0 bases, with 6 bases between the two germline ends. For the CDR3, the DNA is TGCAGCGTTGAAGTAGGAGCTAACTATGGCTACACCTTC. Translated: CSVEVGANYGYTF.

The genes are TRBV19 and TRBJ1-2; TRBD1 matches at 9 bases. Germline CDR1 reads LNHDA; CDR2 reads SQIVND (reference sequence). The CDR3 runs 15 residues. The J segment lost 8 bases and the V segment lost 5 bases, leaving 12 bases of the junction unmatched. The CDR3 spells CASSPPDRGLWGYTF. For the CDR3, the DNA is TGTGCCAGTAGTCCCCCGGACAGGGGTTTGTGGGGCTACACCTTC. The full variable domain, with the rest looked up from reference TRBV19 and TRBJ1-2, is DGGITQSPKYLFRKEGQNVTLSCEQNLNHDAMYWYRQDPGQGLRLIYYSQIVNDFQKGDIAEGYSVSREKKESFPLTVTSAQKNPTAFYLCASSPPDRGLWGYTFGSGTRLTVV.

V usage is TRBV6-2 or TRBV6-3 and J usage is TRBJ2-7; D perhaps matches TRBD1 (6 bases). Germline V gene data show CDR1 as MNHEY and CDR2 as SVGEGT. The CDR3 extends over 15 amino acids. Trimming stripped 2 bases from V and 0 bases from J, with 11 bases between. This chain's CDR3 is CASSYPAGASYEQYF. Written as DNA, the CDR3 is TGTGCCAGCAGTTACCCGGCAGGGGCCTCCTACGAGCAGTACTTC.

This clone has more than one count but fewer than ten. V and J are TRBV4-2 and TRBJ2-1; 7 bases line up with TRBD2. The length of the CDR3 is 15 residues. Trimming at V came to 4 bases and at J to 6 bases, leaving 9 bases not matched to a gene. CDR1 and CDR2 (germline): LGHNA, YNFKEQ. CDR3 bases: TGTGCCAGCAGCCCGGGCGCGGGAGTAGGCAATGAGCAGTTCTTC. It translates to CASSPGAGVGNEQFF.

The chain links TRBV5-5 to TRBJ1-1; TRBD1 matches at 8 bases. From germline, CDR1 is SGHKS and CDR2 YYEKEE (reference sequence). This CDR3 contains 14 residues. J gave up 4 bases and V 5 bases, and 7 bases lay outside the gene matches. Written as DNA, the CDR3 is TGTGCCAGCAGAGACCAGGGGGCGATCACTGAAGCTTTCTTT. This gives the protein CASRDQGAITEAFF.

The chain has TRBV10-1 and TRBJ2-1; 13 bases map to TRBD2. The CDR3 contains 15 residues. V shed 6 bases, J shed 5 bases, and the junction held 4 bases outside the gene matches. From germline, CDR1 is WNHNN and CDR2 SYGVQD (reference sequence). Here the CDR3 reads CASSVGLAGDNEQFF. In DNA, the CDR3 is TGCGCCAGCAGCGTCGGACTAGCGGGGGACAATGAGCAGTTCTTC.

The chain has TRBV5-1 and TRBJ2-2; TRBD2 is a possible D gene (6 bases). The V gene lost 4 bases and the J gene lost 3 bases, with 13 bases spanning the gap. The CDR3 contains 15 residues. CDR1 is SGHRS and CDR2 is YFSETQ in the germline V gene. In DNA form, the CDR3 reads TGCGCCAGCAGCCCCCGGGGGTCGCACACCGGGGAGCTGTTTTTT. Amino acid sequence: CASSPRGSHTGELFF.

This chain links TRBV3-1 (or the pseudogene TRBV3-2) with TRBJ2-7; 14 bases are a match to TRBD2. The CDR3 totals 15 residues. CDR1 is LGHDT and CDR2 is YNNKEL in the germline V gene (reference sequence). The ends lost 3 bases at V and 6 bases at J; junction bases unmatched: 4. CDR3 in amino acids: CASSQTSGREGEQYF. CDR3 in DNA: TGTGCCAGCAGCCAGACTAGCGGGAGGGAAGGCGAGCAGTACTTC.

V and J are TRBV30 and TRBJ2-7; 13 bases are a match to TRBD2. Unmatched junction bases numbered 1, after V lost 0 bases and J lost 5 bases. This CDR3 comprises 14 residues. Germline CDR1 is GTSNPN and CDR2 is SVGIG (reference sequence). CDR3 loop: CAWSVGLAGDEQYF. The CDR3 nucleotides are TGTGCCTGGAGTGTAGGACTAGCGGGAGACGAGCAGTACTTC.

CDR3 residues: CASSPRTGVVSPLHF. The CDR3 nucleotides read TGTGCCAGCAGCCCCCGGACAGGGGTAGTATCACCCCTCCACTTT. The V gene is TRBV11-2, the J gene TRBJ1-6, with 9 bases matching TRBD1. Per the germline V gene, CDR1 is SGHAT and CDR2 is FQNNGV. J lost 10 bases, V lost 5 bases, and 9 bases had no gene match. This CDR3 region has 15 residues.

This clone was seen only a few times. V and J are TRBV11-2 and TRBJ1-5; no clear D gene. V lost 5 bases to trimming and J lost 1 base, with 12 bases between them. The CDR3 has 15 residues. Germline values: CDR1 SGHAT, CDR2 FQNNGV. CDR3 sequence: CASSPGTASNQPQHF. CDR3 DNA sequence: TGTGCCAGCAGCCCAGGTACGGCCAGCAATCAGCCCCAGCATTTT.

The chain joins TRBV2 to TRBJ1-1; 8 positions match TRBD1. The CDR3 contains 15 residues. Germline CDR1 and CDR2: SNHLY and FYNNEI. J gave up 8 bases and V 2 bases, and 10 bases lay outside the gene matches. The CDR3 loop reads CASSELGQGRPEAFF. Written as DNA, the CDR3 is TGTGCCAGCAGTGAACTTGGACAGGGAAGACCAGAAGCTTTCTTT.

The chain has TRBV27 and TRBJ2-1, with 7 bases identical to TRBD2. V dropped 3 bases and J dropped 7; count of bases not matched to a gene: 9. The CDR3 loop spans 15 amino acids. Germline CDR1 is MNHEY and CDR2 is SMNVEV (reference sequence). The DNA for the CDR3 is TGTGCCAGCAGTTTCCACCCCGGACTAGTGAATGAGCAGTTCTTC. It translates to CASSFHPGLVNEQFF.

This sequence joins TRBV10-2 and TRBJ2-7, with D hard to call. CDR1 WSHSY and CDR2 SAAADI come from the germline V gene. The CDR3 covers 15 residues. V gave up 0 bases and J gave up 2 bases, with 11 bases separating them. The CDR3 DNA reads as TGCGCCAGCAGTGAGTCGGGCCGGCGCGCCTACGAGCAGTACTTC. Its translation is CASSESGRRAYEQYF.

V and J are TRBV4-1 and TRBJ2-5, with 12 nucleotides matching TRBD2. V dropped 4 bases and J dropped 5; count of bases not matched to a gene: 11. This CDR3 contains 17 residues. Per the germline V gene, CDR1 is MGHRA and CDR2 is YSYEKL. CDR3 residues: CASSLASGRAFRETQYF. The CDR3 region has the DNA TGCGCCAGCAGCCTTGCTAGCGGGAGGGCCTTTCGGGAGACCCAGTACTTC.

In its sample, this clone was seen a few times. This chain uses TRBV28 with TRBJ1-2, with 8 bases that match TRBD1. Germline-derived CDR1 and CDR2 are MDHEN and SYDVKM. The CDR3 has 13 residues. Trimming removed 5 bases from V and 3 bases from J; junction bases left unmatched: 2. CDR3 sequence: CASSPTGDYGYTF. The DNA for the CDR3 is TGTGCCAGCAGTCCGACAGGGGACTATGGCTACACCTTC.